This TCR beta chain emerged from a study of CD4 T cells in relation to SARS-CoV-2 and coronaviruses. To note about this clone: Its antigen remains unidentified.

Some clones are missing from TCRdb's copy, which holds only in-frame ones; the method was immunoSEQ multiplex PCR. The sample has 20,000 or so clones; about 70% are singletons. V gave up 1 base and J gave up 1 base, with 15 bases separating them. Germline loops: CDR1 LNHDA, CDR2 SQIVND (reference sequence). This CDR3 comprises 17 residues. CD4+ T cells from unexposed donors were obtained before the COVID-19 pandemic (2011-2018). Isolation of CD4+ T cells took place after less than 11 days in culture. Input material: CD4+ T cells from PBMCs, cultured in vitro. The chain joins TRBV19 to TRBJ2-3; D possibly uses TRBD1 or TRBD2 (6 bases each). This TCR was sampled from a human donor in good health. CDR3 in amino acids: CASSIGTTGSGTDTQYF. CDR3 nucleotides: TGTGCCAGTAGTATAGGGACTACAGGGTCAGGCACAGATACGCAGTATTTT.